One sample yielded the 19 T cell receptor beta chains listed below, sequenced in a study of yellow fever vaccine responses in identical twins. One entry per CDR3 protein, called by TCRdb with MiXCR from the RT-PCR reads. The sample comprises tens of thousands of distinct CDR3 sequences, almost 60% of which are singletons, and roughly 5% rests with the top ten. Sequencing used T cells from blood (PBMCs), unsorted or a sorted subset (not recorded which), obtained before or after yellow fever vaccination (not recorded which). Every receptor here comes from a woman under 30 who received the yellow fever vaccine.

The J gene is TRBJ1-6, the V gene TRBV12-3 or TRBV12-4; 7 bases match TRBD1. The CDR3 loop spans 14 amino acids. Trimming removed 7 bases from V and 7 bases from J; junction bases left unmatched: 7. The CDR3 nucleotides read TGTGCCAGCATCCCGACAGGGATGAATTCACCCCTCCACTTT. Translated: CASIPTGMNSPLHF.

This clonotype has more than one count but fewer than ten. CDR3 region: CATSDRTAGGEKLFF. DNA of the CDR3: TGTGCCACCAGTGACCGGACGGCCGGCGGTGAAAAACTGTTTTTT. The chain couples TRBV24-1 to TRBJ1-4, with D unresolved. The CDR3 spans 15 residues. CDR1 is KGHDR and CDR2 is SFDVKD in the germline V gene. With 4 bases removed from V and 7 bases from J, the gap between germline ends came to 15 bases.

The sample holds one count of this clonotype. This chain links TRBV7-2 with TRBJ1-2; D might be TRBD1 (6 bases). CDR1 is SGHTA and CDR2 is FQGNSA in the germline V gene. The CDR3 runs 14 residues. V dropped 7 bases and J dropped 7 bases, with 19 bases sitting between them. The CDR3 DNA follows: TGTGCCAGCACTCTATACGACAGGTTTGCTGGCTACACCTTC. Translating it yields CASTLYDRFAGYTF.

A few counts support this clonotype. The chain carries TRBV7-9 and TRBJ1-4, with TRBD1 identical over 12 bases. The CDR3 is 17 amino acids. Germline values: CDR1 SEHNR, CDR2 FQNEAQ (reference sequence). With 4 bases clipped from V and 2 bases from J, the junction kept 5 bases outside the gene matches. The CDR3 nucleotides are TGTGCCAGCAGCTCCGGGACAGGGGGCGTTACTAATGAAAAACTGTTTTTT. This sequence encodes CASSSGTGGVTNEKLFF.

This CDR3 reads CASSLGVRGSSYNSPLHF. In DNA form, the CDR3 reads TGTGCCAGCAGCCTGGGGGTCCGGGGGAGCTCCTATAATTCACCCCTCCACTTT. The J gene is TRBJ1-6, the V gene TRBV11-1; D is perhaps TRBD1 (5 bases). The CDR3 contains 18 residues. Germline CDR1 reads SGHAT; CDR2 reads FQDESV (reference sequence). With 5 bases removed from V and 0 bases from J, the gap between germline ends came to 17 bases.

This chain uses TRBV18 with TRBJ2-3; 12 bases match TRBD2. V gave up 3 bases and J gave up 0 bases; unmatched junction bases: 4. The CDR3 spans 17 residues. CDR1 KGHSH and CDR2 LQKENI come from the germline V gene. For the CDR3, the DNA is TGTGCCAGCTCACCTCCCGGACTAGCGGGGAGCACAGATACGCAGTATTTT. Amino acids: CASSPPGLAGSTDTQYF.

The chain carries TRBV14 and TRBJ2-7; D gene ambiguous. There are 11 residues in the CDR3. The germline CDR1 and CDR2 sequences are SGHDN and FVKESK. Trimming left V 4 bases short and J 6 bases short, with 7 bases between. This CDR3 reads CASSLGAEQYV. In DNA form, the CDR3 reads TGTGCCAGCAGCCTGGGTGCCGAGCAGTACGTC.

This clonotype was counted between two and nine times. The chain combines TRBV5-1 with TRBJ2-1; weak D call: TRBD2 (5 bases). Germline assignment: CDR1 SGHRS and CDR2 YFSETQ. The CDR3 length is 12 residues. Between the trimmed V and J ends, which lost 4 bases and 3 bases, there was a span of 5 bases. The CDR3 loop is CASSGSYNEQFF. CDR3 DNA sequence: TGCGCCAGCAGCGGGAGCTACAATGAGCAGTTCTTC.

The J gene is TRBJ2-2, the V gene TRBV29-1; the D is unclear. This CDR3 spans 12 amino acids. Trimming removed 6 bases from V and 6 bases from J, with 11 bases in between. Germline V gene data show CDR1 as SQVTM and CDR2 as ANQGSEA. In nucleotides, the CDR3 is TGCAGCGTGGCTATGAGTCCCGGGGAGCTGTTTTTT. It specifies CSVAMSPGELFF.

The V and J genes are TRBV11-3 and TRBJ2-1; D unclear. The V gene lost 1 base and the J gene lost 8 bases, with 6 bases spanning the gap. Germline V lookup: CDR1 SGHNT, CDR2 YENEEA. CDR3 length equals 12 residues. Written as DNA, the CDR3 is TGTGCCAGCAGCTTAGTTTGGCATGAGCAGTTCTTC. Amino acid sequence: CASSLVWHEQFF. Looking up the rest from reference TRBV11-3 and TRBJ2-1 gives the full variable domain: EAGVVQSPRYKIIEKKQPVAFWCNPISGHNTLYWYLQNLGQGPELLIRYENEEAVDDSQLPKDRFSAERLKGVDSTLKIQPAELGDSAVYLCASSLVWHEQFFGPGTRLTVL.

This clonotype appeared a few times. The CDR3 nucleotides read TGTGCCAGCCGAATCTTACGGACTAGCGGACAAGAGACCCAGTACTTC. Its protein product is CASRILRTSGQETQYF. The chain recombines TRBV3-1 with TRBJ2-5; 10 nucleotides line up with TRBD2. V dropped 8 bases and J dropped 2; count of bases not matched to a gene: 11. The CDR3 runs to 16 residues. The germline V gene encodes CDR1 LGHDT and CDR2 YNNKEL (reference sequence).

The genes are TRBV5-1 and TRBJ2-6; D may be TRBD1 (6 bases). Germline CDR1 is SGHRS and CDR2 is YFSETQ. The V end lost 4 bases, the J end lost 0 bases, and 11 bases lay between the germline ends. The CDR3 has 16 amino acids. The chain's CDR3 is CASSVDSPSGANVLTF. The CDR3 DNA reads TGCGCCAGCAGCGTGGACAGTCCCTCTGGGGCCAACGTCCTGACTTTC.

The CDR3 DNA follows: TGTGCCAGCAGCTTGGCGAGAGTCAATGAGCAGTTCTTC. Translation gives CASSLARVNEQFF. The chain combines TRBV5-6 with TRBJ2-1; D remains ambiguous. Germline assignment: CDR1 SGHDT and CDR2 YYEEEE. This CDR3 contains 13 residues. Trimming took off 0 bases at V and 6 bases at J, with 7 bases between the two ends. The complete variable domain, with remaining parts taken from reference TRBV5-6 and TRBJ2-1, reads DAGVTQSPTHLIKTRGQQVTLRCSPKSGHDTVSWYQQALGQGPQFIFQYYEEEERQRGNFPDRFSGHQFPNYSSELNVNALLLGDSALYLCASSLARVNEQFFGPGTRLTVL.

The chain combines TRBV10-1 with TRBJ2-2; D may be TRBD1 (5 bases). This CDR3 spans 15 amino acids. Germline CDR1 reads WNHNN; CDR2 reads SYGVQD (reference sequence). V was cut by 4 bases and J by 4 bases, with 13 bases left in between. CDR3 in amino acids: CASSARGKGTGELFF. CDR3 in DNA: TGCGCCAGCAGTGCAAGGGGAAAGGGCACCGGGGAGCTGTTTTTT.

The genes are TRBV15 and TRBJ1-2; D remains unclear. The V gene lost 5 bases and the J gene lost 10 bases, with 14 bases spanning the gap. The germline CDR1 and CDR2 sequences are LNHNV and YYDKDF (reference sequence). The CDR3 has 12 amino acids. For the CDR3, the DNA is TGTGCCACCAGCGAAGGTATCTTCCCCTACACCTTC. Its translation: CATSEGIFPYTF. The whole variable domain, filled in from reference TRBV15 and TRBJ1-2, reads DAMVIQNPRYQVTQFGKPVTLSCSQTLNHNVMYWYQQKSSQAPKLLFHYYDKDFNNEADTPDNFQSRRPNTSFCFLDIRSPGLGDTAMYLCATSEGIFPYTFGSGTRLTVV.

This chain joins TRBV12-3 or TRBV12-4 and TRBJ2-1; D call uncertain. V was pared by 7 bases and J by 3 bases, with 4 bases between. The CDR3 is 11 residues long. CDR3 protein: CASTFYNEQFF. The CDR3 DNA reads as TGTGCCAGCACCTTCTACAATGAGCAGTTCTTC.

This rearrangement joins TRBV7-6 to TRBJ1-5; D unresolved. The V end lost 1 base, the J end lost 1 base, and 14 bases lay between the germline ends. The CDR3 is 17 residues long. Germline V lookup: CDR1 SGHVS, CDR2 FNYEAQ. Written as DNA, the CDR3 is TGTGCCAGCAGCTTAGGACCATCGCCGGGAAGCAATCAGCCCCAGCATTTT. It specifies CASSLGPSPGSNQPQHF.

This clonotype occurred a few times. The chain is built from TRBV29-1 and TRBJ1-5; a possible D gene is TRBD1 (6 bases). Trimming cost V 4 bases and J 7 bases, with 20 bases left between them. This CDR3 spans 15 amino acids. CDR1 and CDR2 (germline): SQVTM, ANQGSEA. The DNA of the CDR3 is TGCAGCGTTGCGGGGGCGGACGGGGTAGGACAGCCCCAGCATTTT. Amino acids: CSVAGADGVGQPQHF.

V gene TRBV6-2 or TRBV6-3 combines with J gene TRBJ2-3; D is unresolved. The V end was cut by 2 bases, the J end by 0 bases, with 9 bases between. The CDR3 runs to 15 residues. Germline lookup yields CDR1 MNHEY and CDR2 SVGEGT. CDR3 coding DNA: TGTGCCAGCAGTTACGGCGGATCTAGCACAGATACGCAGTATTTT. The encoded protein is CASSYGGSSTDTQYF.